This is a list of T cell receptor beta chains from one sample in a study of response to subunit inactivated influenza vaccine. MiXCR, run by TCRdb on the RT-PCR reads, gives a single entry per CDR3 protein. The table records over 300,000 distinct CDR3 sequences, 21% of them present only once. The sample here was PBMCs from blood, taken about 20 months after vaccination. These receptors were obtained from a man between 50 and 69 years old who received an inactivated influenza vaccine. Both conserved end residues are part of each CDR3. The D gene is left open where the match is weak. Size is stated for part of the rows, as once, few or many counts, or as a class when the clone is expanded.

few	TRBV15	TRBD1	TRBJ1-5	TGTGCCACCAGCAGAGCCCAGGGGGCTGGGAGCAATCAGCCCCAGCATTTT	CATSRAQGAGSNQPQHF
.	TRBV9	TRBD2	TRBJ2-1	TGTGCCAGCAGCGTACCAAATCCGGGACTAGTGGGTCGCGGATCCTACAATGAGCAGTTCTTC	CASSVPNPGLVGRGSYNEQFF
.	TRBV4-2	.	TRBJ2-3	TGTGCCAGCAGCCAGGCTGCCTTGGGGGTCCCCCCAGATACGCAGTATTTT	CASSQAALGVPPDTQYF
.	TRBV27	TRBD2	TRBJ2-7	TGTGCCAGCAGTCCCTCCCTCAGCGGGAGCTACGAGCAGTACTTC	CASSPSLSGSYEQYF
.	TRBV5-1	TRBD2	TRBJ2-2	TGCGCCAGCAGCTTGGGACTAGCGGGGGGCCTATACGACACCGGGGAGCTGTTTTTT	CASSLGLAGGLYDTGELFF
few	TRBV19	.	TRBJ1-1	TGTGCCAGTAGTAGAGGTTACGGTGGGGCTACGAACACTGAAGCTTTCTTT	CASSRGYGGATNTEAFF
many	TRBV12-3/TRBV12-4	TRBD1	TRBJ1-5	TGTGCCAGCAGTGCCGACGGGACAGGGCATCAGCCCCAGCATTTT	CASSADGTGHQPQHF
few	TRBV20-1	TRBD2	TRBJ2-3	TGCAGTGCTAACAGCGGGGGGCACATCAGCACAGATACGCAGTATTTT	CSANSGGHISTDTQYF
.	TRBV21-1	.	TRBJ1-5	TGTGCCAGCAGCTTCAAAGATGGAGCGAGCAATCAGCCCCAGCATTTT	CASSFKDGASNQPQHF
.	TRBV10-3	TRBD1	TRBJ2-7	TGTGCCATCAGTATGGGCAGGGGGCCCTACGAGCAGTACTTC	CAISMGRGPYEQYF
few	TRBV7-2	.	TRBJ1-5	TGTGCCAGCAGCTTAGGTCACCGATCCTTTCAGCCCCAGCATTTT	CASSLGHRSFQPQHF
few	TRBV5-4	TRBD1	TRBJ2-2	TGTGCCAGCAGCAACAGGGGTCTCAAGACCGGGGAGCTGTTTTTT	CASSNRGLKTGELFF
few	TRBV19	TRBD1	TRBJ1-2	TGTGCCAGTAGTATATCGGCAGGGACAGTAGGCGGCTACACCTTC	CASSISAGTVGGYTF
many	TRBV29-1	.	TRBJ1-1	TGCAGCGTTGAGGGCAGACTTAGGAACACTGAAGCTTTCTTT	CSVEGRLRNTEAFF
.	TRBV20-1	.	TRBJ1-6	TGCAGTGCTAGAGAGACGCGGGGGAGAAATTCACCCCTCCACTTT	CSARETRGRNSPLHF
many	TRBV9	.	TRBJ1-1	TGTGCCAGCAGCGTAGTTCCGGGATCTGAAGCTTTCTTT	CASSVVPGSEAFF
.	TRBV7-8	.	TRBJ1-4	TGTGCCAGCAGCTTAGATTATATAAGTCTGTTTTTT	CASSLDYISLFF
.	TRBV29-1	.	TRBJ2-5	TGCAGCGCAATCAGGGGAGAGACCCAGTACTTC	CSAIRGETQYF
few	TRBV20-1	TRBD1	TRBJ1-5	TGCAGCGTCCAGGGGACAGGGGAGAATCAGCCCCAGCATTTT	CSVQGTGENQPQHF
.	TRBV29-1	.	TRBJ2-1	TGCAGCGTCGTACTAAGAAATGAGCAGTTCTTC	CSVVLRNEQFF
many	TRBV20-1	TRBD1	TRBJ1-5	TGCAGTGCTAGACCGGGACAGGGTTATAGCAATCAGCCCCAGCATTTT	CSARPGQGYSNQPQHF
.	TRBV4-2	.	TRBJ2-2	TGTGCCAGCAGCCAAGCGGCCTACACCGGGGAGATGTTTTTT	CASSQAAYTGEMFF
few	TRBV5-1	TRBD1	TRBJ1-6	TGCGCCAGCAGCCTCTCCGGGACAGGTAAAGGACTCCACTTT	CASSLSGTGKGLHF
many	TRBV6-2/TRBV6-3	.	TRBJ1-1	TGTGCCAGCAGTTATCTGGCCAGCATGAACACTGAAGCTTTCTTT	CASSYLASMNTEAFF
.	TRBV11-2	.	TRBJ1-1	TGTGCCAGCAGCTTAGATGGGGGGGTGGGTACTGAAGCTTTCTTT	CASSLDGGVGTEAFF
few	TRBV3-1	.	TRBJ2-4	TGTGCCAGCAGCCCATGGGGGAGGTATGGCAAAAACATTCAGTACTTC	CASSPWGRYGKNIQYF
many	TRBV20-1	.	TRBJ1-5	TGCAGTGCTAGTACAGGGAGAGACAATCAGCCCCAGCATTTT	CSASTGRDNQPQHF
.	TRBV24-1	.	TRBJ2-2	TGTGCCACCAGTGACCCTTTAGTTCCCACCGGGGAGCTGTTTTTT	CATSDPLVPTGELFF
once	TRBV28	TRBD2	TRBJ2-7	TGTGCCAGCAGTAGAGCGGGAGACACCCTCGAGCAGTACTTC	CASSRAGDTLEQYF
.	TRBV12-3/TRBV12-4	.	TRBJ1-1	TGTGCCAGCGCAAGGGGTAGGGAATTGAACACTGAAGCTTTCTTT	CASARGRELNTEAFF
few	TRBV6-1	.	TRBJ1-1	TGTGCCAGCAGCCCTCGCTCTTGGGGGGTGACTGAAGCTTTCTTT	CASSPRSWGVTEAFF
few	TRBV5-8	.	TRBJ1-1	TGTGCCAGCAGCTTGGCCGGGTACGACACTGAAGCTTTCTTT	CASSLAGYDTEAFF
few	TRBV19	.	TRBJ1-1	TGTGCCAGTAGTATGGGCAGGATCACTGAAGCTTTCTTT	CASSMGRITEAFF
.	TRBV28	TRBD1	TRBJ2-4	TGTGCCAGCAGTTGGGACAGGGTTGACAAAAACATTCAGTACTTC	CASSWDRVDKNIQYF
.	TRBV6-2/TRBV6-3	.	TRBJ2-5	TGTGCCAGCAACGACGCTAGATTTGAGACCCAGTACTTC	CASNDARFETQYF
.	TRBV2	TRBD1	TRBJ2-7	TGTGCCAGCAGGGAGTCCGGGACAGACTACGAGCAGTACTTC	CASRESGTDYEQYF
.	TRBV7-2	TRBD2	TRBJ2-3	TGTGCCAGCAGCCCCCTTGGGACTAACACAGATACGCAGTATTTT	CASSPLGTNTDTQYF
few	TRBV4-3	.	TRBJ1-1	TGCGCCAGCAGCCAAGATCTCTGGGGCAGGGACATGAACACTGAAGCTTTCTTT	CASSQDLWGRDMNTEAFF
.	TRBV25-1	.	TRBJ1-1	TGTGCCAGCAGTGCGGGATACAGGGAAGCTTTCTTT	CASSAGYREAFF
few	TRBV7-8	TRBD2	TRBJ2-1	TGTGCCAGCAGCGGGACTAGCGGGAGTTTCAATGAGCAGTTCTTC	CASSGTSGSFNEQFF
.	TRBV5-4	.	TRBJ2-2	TGTGCCAGCAGCCCCAGCCCGGCGGGTATTAACACCGGGGAGCTGTTTTTT	CASSPSPAGINTGELFF
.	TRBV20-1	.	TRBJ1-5	TGCAGTGCTAAAGACAGTACAACCGATCAGCCCCAGCATTTT	CSAKDSTTDQPQHF
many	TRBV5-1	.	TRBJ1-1	TGCGCCAGCAGCCCGGGTAGGGCAGGGAGAAACACTGAAGCTTTCTTT	CASSPGRAGRNTEAFF
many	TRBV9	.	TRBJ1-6	TGTGCCAGCAGCGGACGAGATTCACCCCTCCACTTT	CASSGRDSPLHF
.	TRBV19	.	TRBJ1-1	TGTGCCAGTAGCCCCGGCAGGGGCGGGGTCGGCACTGAAGCTTTCTTT	CASSPGRGGVGTEAFF
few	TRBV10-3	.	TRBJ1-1	TGTGCCATCAGTGAGTCGATGAGGGGAGGAAGAACTGAAGCTTTCTTT	CAISESMRGGRTEAFF
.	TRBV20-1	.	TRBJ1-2	TGCAGTGCTTCGAAGGGGGGCATCGATGGCTACACCTTC	CSASKGGIDGYTF
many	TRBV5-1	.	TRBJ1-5	TGCGCCAGCAGTTCCGGACTGGGTCAACCCCAGCATTTT	CASSSGLGQPQHF
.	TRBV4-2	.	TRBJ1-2	TGTGCCAGCAGCCAAGTAGGGAGAGGGATTGGCTACACCTTC	CASSQVGRGIGYTF
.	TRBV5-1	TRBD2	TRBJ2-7	TGCGCCAGCAGCTTGGTCTCTAGCGGGGAAAGTGAGCAGTACTTC	CASSLVSSGESEQYF
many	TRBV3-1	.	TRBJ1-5	TGTGCCAGCAGCCAGCTGGTTGACAGGTCCCCTCCCCTCATCTTTAGCAATCAGCCCCAGCATTTT	CASSQLVDRSPPLIFSNQPQHF
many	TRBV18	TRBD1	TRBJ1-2	TGTGCCAGCTCAAAAGAACACCTACAGGGGCTATATGGCTACACCTTC	CASSKEHLQGLYGYTF
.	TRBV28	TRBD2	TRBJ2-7	TGTGCCAGCAGCAAAGCGGGAGGGCGCTACGAGCAGTACTTC	CASSKAGGRYEQYF
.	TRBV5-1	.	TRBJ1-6	TGCGCCAGCAGCTTGGAGGCCCTCACACCCCTCCACTTT	CASSLEALTPLHF
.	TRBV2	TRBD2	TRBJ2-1	TGTGCCAGCAGTGTGGGTTCGGGAGGGAGCAACGAGCAGTTCTTC	CASSVGSGGSNEQFF
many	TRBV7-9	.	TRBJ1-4	TGTGCCAGCAGCCTACAGGACTTGGTTTTT	CASSLQDLVF
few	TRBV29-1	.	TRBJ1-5	TGCAGCGCACTAACAACAGGGATTGGAGGCAATCAGCCCCAGCATTTT	CSALTTGIGGNQPQHF
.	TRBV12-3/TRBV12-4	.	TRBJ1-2	TGTGCCAGCGGGGATCGACGATTTCTTAACTATGGCTACACCTTC	CASGDRRFLNYGYTF
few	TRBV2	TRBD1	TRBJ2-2	TGTGCCAGCCAGACCGGACAGGGTAGGACCGGGGAGCTGTTTTTT	CASQTGQGRTGELFF
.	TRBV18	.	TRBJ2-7	TGTGCCAGCTCACTACAAGACTCAGGCCCCTACGAGCAGTACTTC	CASSLQDSGPYEQYF